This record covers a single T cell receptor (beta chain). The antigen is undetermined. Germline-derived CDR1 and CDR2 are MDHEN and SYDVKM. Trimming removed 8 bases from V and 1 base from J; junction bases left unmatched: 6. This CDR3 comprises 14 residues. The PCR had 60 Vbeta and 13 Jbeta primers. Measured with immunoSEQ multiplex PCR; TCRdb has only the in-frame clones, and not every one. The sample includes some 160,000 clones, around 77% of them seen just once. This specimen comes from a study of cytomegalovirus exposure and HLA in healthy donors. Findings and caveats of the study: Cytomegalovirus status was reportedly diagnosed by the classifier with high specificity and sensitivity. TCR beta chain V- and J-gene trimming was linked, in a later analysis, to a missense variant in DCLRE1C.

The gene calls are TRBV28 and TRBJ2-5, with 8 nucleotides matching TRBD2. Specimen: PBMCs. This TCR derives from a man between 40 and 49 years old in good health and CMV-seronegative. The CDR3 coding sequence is TGTGCCAGCCAGTCGGGGGGGATCCAAGAGACCCAGTACTTC. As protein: CASQSGGIQETQYF.